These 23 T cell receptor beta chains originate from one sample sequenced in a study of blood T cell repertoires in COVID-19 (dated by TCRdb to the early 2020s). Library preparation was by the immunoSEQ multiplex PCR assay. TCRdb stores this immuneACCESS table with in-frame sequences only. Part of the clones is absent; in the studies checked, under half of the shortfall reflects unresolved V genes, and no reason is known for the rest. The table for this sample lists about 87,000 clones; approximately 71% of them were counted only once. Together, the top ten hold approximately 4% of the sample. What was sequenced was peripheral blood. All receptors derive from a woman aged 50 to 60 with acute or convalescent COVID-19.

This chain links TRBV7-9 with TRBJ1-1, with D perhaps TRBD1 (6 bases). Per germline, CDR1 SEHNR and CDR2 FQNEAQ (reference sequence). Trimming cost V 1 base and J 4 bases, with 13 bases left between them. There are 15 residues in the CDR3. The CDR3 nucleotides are TGTGCCAGCAGCTTAGGAGGGGGTCTCGGCACTGAAGCTTTCTTT. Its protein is CASSLGGGLGTEAFF.

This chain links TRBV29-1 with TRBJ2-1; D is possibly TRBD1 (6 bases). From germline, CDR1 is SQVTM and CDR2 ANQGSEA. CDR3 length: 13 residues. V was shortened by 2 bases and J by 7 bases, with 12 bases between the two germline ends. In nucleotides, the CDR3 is TGCAGCGTTGAAAACAGGGTGATGAATGAGCAGTTCTTC. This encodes CSVENRVMNEQFF.

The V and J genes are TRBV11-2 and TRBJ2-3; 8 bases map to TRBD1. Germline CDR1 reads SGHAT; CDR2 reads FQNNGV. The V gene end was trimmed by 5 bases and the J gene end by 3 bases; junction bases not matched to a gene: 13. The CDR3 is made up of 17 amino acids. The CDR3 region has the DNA TGTGCCAGCAGCCCGACACTCACAGGGGGGAGTACAGATACGCAGTATTTT. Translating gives CASSPTLTGGSTDTQYF.

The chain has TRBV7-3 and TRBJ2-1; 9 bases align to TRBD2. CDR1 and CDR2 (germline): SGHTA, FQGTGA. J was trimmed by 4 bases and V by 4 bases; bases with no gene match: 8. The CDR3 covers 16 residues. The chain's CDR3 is CASSSEAGGLYNEQFF. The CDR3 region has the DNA TGTGCCAGCAGCTCCGAAGCGGGGGGCCTATACAATGAGCAGTTCTTC.

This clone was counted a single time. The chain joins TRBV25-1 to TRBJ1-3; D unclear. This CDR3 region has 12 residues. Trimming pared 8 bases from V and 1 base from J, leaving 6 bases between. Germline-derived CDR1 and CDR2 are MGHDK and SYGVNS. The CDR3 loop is CASRTSGNTIYF. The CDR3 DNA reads TGTGCCAGCCGAACTTCTGGAAACACCATATATTTT.

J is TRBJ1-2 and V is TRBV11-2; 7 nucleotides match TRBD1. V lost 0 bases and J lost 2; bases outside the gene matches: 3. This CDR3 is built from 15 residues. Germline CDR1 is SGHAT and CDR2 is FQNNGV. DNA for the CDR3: TGTGCCAGCAGCTTAGAGGGGACAGCAAACTATGGCTACACCTTC. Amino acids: CASSLEGTANYGYTF. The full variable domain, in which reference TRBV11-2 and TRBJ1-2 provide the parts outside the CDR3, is EAGVAQSPRYKIIEKRQSVAFWCNPISGHATLYWYQQILGQGPKLLIQFQNNGVVDDSQLPKDRFSAERLKGVDSTLKIQPAKLEDSAVYLCASSLEGTANYGYTFGSGTRLTVV.

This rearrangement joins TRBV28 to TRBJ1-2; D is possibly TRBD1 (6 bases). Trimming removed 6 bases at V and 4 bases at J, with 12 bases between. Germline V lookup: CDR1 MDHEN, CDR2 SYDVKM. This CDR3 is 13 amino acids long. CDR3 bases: TGTGCCAGCAGGGCACAAGGGGGCTATGGCTACACCTTC. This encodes CASRAQGGYGYTF.

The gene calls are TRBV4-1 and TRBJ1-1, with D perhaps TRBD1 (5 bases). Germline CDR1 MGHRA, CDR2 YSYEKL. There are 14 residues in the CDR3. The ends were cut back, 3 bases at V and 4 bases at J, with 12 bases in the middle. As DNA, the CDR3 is TGCGCCAGCAGCCACGGGTACGGGGGCACTGAAGCTTTCTTT. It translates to CASSHGYGGTEAFF.

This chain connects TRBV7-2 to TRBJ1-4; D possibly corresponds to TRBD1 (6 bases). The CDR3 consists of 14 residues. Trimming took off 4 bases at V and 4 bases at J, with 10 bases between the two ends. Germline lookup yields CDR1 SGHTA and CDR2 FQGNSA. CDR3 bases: TGTGCCAGCAGCTCTGACAGGTTTAATGAAAAACTGTTTTTT. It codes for CASSSDRFNEKLFF. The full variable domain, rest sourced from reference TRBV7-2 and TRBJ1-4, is GAGVSQSPSNKVTEKGKDVELRCDPISGHTALYWYRQSLGQGLEFLIYFQGNSAPDKSGLPSDRFSAERTGGSVSTLTIQRTQQEDSAVYLCASSSDRFNEKLFFGSGTQLSVL.

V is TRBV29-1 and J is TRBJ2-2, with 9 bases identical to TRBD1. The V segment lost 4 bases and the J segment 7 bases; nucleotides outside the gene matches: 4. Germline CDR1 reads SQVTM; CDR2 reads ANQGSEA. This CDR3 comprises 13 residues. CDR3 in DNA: TGCAGCGTTGGGGGACAGGGCTTCGGGGAGCTGTTTTTT. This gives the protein CSVGGQGFGELFF.

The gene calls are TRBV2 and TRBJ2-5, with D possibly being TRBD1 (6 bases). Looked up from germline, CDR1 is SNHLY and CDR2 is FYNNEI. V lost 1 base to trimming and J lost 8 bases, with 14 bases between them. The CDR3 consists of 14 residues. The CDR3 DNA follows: TGTGCCAGCAGTGAAGAGGGAATGGGGGCCACCCAGTACTTC. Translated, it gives CASSEEGMGATQYF. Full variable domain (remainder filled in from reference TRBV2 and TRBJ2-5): EPEVTQTPSHQVTQMGQEVILRCVPISNHLYFYWYRQILGQKVEFLVSFYNNEISEKSEIFDDQFSVERPDGSNFTLKIRSTKLEDSAMYFCASSEEGMGATQYFGPGTRLLVL.

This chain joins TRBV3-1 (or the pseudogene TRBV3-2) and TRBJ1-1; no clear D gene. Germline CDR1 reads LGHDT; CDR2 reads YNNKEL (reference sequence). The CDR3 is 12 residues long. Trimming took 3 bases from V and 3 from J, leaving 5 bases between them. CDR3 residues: CASSQSYTEAFF. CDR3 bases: TGTGCCAGCAGCCAGTCCTACACTGAAGCTTTCTTT.

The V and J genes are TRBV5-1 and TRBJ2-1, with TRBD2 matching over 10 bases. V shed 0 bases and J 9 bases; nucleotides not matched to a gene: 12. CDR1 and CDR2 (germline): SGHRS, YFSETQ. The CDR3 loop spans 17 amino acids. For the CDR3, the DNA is TGCGCCAGCAGCTTGGCACCAGCGGGGGGGCTGGGGGTTGAGCAGTTCTTC. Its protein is CASSLAPAGGLGVEQFF.

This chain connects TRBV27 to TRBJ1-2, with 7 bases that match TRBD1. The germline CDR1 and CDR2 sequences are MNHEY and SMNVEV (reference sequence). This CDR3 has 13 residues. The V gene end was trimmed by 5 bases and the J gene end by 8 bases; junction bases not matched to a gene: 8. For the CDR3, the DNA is TGTGCCAGCAGTAAGGGGGCCGGGGACGGCTACACCTTC. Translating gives CASSKGAGDGYTF.

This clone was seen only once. The DNA of the CDR3 is TGTGCCAGCTCACAACAGGGGGCCACTGAAGCTTTCTTT. This codes for CASSQQGATEAFF. The chain links TRBV18 to TRBJ1-1, with 9 nucleotides matching TRBD1. Germline V CDR1 and CDR2: KGHSH, LQKENI. The CDR3 runs 13 residues. The junction had 1 base not matched to a gene; V was cut back by 4 bases and J by 4 bases.

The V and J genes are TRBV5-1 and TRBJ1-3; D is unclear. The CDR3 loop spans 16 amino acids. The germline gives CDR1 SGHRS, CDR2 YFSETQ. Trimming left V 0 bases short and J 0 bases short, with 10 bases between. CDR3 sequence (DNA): TGCGCCAGCAGCTTGGACACAGTGGGCTCTGGAAACACCATATATTTT. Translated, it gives CASSLDTVGSGNTIYF.

DNA of the CDR3: TGCAGCGCGGACGGGACTAGCGGGGGGGCCGGGGAGCAGTACTTC. Encoded protein: CSADGTSGGAGEQYF. This chain joins TRBV29-1 and TRBJ2-7, with TRBD2 matching 16 bases. The trim removed 7 bases at V and 7 bases at J, leaving 10 bases unmatched. CDR1 SQVTM and CDR2 ANQGSEA come from the germline V gene. The CDR3 is 15 residues long.

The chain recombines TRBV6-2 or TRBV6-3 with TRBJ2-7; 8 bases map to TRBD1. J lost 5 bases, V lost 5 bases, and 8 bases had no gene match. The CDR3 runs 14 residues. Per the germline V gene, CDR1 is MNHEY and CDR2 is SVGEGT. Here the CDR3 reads CASSNGQGDHEQYF. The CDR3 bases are TGTGCCAGCAGTAACGGACAGGGAGACCACGAGCAGTACTTC.

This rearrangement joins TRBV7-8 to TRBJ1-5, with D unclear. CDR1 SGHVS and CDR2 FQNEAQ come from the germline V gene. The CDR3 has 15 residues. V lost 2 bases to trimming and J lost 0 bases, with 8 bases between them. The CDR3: CASSLLGGSNQPQHF. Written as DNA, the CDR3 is TGTGCCAGCAGCTTACTCGGCGGTAGCAATCAGCCCCAGCATTTT.

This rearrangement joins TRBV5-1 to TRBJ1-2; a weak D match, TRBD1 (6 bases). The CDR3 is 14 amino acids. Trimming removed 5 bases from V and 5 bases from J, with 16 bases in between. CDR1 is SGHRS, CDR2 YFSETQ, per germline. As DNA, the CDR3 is TGCGCCAGCAGTGGTGGGCAGCAGGGGTATGGCTACACCTTC. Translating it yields CASSGGQQGYGYTF.

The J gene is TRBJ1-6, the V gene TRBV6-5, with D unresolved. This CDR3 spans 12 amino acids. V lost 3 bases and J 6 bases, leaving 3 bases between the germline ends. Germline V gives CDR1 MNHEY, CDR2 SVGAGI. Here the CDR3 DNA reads TGTGCCAGCAGTTATCGTAATTCACCCCTCCACTTT. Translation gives CASSYRNSPLHF.

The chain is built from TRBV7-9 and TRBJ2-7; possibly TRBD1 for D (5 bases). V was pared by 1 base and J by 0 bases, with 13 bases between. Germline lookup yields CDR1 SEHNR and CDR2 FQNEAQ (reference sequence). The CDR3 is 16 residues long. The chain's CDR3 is CASSLERGPLSYEQYF. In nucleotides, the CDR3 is TGTGCCAGCAGCTTAGAAAGGGGTCCTCTCTCCTACGAGCAGTACTTC.

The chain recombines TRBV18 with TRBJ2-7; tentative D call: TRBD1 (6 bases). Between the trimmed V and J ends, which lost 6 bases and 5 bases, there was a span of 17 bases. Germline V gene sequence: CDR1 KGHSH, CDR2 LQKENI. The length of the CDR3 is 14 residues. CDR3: CASSFQKQGNEQYF. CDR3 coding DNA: TGTGCCAGCTCGTTCCAGAAACAGGGAAACGAGCAGTACTTC.